The present T cell receptor beta chain was sequenced within a study of Ad26.COV2.S vaccination and SARS-CoV-2 variants. Whole-study context: A COV1001 Ad26.COV2.S trial-arm participant provided the sample. In the study, Ad26.COV2.S was injected intramuscularly once, or twice 56 days apart.

In its sample, this clone was seen once. Treatment: roughly 18 received Ad26.COV2.S at low or high dose, single or two shots; about 5 received placebo; per-sample allocation not given. Sampling took place 63 days after the first vaccine or placebo injection. Vaccine was an Ad26 vector expressing Wuhan-strain SARS-CoV-2 spike. Germline CDR1 is SGHVS and CDR2 is FQNEAQ. Trimming removed 2 bases from V and 4 bases from J; junction bases left unmatched: 4. This CDR3 contains 14 residues. Repertoires were generated with immunoSEQ multiplex PCR, while TCRdb's copy carries only in-frame clones and drops some. The table lists around 450,000 clones, about 89% of them singletons.

This clonotype originated in a person aged 18 to 59 who received the Ad26.COV2.S COVID-19 vaccine or a placebo. The chain uses TRBV7-8 and TRBJ1-2; TRBD1 agrees at 7 bases. Sequencing used peripheral blood, obtained in a trial of Ad26.COV2.S vaccine versus placebo. The CDR3 sequence: CASSLPGTAYGYTF. In DNA form, the CDR3 reads TGTGCCAGCAGCTTACCCGGGACAGCCTATGGCTACACCTTC.